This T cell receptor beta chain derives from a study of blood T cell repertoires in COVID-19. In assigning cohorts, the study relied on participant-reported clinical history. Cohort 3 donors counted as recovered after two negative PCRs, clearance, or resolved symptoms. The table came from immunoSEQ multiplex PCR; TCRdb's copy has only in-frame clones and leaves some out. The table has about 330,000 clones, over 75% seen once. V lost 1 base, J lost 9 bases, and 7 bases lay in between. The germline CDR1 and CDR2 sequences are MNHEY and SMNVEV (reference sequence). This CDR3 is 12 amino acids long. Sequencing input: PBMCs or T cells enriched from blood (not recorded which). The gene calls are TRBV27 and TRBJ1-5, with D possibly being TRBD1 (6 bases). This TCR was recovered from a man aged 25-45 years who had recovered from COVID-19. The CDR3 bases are TGTGCCAGCAGTTTATTACAGGGGCCCCAGCATTTT. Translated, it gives CASSLLQGPQHF.